The T cell receptor beta chain described here comes from a study of blood T cell repertoires in COVID-19. Study background: Sites across the United States, Italy and Spain contributed samples from acute and convalescent COVID-19. The analysed material was cDNA or gDNA that came from T cells, B-cell-depleted T cells, or PBMCs.

As processed by the authors: Nucleated cell counts were estimated from reference gene primer amplification. The protocol was immunoSEQ multiplex PCR, while the TCRdb copy is restricted to in-frame clones and leaves out a portion. V and J calls and clone size are given by that table; D and trimming were obtained from the DNA. The sample holds 130,000 or so clones, around 80% seen once. The sequence derives from an older man with active or convalescent COVID-19. Sequenced material: peripheral blood.

The CDR3 DNA sequence: TGTGCCAGCAGAAGTGGGGGCCAGCCCCAGCATTTT. Protein product: CASRSGGQPQHF. The rearrangement links TRBV12-3 or TRBV12-4 to TRBJ1-5; D is perhaps TRBD1 (6 bases). V was cut by 6 bases and J by 7 bases, with 10 bases left in between. The CDR3 totals 12 residues.